This T cell receptor beta chain is drawn from a study of T-cell reconstitution after alpha-beta-depleted transplantation in children. This clonotype was detected many times. Its antigen is unidentified. Preparation of the TCRbeta library used unique molecular identifiers. TCRdb analysed the PCR reads with MiXCR anew, one entry per CDR3 protein. The sample holds approximately 170,000 distinct CDR3 sequences; over 8.5% are singletons and the top ten take about 13%. The study, taken as a whole, reports: Certain patients had high TCRbeta diversity at day 60, and it came from recipient T cells and thymic progenitors that survived. About two months after transplant, alpha-beta T cells reportedly came from several hundred expanded graft clones. Most T-cell counts and diversity one year after the transplant came from T cells that were newly produced.

The CDR3 totals 14 residues. V lost 7 bases and J lost 2, with 14 bases in between. Germline assignment: CDR1 MNHEY and CDR2 SVGEGT. The source of this sequence is a boy between 2 and 10 years old with acute myeloid leukemia, due to receive a stem cell transplant. This sample comprised PBMCs, obtained before TCRalphabeta/CD19-depleted stem cell transplant. This sequence joins TRBV6-2 or TRBV6-3 and TRBJ1-2, with unresolved D. CDR3 amino acids: CASNEWSLNYGYTF. The CDR3 nucleotides are TGTGCCAGCAATGAATGGAGCCTGAACTATGGCTACACCTTC.